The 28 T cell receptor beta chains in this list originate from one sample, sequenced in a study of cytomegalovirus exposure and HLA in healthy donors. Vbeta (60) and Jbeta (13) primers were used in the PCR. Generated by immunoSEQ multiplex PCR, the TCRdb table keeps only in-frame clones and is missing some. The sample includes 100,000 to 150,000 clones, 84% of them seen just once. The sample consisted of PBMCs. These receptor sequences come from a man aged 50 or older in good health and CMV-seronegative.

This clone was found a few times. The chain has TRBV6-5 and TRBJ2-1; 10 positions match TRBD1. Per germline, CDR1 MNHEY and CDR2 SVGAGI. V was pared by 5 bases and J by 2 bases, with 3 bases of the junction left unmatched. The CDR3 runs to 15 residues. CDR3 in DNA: TGTGCCAGCAGTCACGGGACAGGGGCCTACAATGAGCAGTTCTTC. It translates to CASSHGTGAYNEQFF.

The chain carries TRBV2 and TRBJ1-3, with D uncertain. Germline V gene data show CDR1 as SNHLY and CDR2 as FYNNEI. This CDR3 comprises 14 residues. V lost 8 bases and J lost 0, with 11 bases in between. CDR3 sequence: CASAAGLSGNTIYF. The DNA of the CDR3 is TGTGCCAGCGCTGCAGGCCTCTCTGGAAACACCATATATTTT.

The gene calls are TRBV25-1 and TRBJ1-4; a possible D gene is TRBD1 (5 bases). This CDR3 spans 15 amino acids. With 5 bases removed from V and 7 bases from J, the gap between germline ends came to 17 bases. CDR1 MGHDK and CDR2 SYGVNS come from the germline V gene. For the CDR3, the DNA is TGTGCCAGCAGTAACCCGACAGCCCCTAGTGAAAAACTGTTTTTT. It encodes CASSNPTAPSEKLFF.

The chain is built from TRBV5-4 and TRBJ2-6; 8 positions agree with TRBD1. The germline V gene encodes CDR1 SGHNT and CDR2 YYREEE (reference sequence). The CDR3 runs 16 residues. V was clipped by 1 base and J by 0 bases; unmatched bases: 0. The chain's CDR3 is CASSLTGGSGANVLTF. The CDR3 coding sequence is TGTGCCAGCAGCTTGACAGGGGGCTCTGGGGCCAACGTCCTGACTTTC.

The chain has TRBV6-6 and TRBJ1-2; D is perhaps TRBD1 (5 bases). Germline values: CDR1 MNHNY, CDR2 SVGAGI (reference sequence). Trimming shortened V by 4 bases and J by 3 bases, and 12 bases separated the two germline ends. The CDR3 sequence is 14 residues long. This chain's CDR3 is CASSSSGVDYGYTF. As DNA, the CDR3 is TGTGCCAGCAGTTCGTCGGGGGTCGACTATGGCTACACCTTC.

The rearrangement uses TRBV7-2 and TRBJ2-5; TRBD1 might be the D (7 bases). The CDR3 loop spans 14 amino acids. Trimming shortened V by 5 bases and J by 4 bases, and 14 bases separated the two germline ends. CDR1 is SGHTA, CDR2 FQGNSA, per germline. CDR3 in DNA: TGTGCCAGCAGCGGCCAGGGGGGAGTAGAGACCCAGTACTTC. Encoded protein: CASSGQGGVETQYF.

The CDR3 reads CASSLGTGGSNEQYF. The CDR3 coding sequence is TGCGCCAGCAGCTTAGGGACAGGGGGGTCGAACGAGCAGTACTTC. The chain recombines TRBV5-1 with TRBJ2-7, with TRBD1 matching 11 bases. This CDR3 has 15 residues. The germline V gene encodes CDR1 SGHRS and CDR2 YFSETQ. After removal of 2 bases from V and 5 bases from J, the junction contained 6 bases not matched to a gene.

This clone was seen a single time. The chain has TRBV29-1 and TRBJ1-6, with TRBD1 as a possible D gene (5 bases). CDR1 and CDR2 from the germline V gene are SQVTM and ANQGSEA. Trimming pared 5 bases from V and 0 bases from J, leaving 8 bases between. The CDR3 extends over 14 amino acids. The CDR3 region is CSVKQDSYNSPLHF. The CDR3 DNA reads TGCAGCGTTAAACAGGACTCCTATAATTCACCCCTCCACTTT.

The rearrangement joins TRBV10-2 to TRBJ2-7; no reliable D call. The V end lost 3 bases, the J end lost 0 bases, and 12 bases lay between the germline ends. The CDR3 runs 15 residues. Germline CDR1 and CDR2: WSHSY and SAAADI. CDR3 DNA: TGCGCCAGCAGTGATCCCACGGGTCGCTCCTACGAGCAGTACTTC. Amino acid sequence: CASSDPTGRSYEQYF.

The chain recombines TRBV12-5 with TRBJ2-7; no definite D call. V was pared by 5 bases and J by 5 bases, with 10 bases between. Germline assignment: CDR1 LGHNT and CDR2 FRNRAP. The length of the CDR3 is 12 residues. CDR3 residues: CASGPPSHEQYF. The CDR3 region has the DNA TGTGCTAGTGGTCCCCCGTCCCACGAGCAGTACTTC.

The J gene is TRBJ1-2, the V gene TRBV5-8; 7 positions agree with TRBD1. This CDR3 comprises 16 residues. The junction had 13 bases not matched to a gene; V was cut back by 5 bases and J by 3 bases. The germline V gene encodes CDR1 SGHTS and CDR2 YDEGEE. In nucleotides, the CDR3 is TGTGCCAGCAGGATTCGCACGGCCGGGACAGACTATGGCTACACCTTC. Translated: CASRIRTAGTDYGYTF.

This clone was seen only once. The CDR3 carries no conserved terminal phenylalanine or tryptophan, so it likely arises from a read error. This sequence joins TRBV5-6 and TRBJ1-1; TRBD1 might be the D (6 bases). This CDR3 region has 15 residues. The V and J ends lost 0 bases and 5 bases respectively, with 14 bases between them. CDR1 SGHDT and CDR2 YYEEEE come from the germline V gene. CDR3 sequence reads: CASSLEAGEGTEAFV. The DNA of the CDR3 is TGTGCCAGCAGCTTGGAGGCAGGGGAGGGAACTGAAGCTTTCGTT.

CDR3 coding DNA: TGTGCCAGCAGCTCCGGGGGGACTAGCGGGGGGCCGCCCTACTTC. This gives the protein CASSSGGTSGGPPYF. This chain connects TRBV13 to TRBJ2-7; TRBD2 matches at 15 bases. This CDR3 contains 15 residues. Germline values: CDR1 PRHDT, CDR2 FYEKMQ (reference sequence). V lost 4 bases to trimming and J lost 13 bases; unmatched junction nucleotides: 11. Using reference TRBV13 and TRBJ2-7 for the parts outside the CDR3, the full variable domain is AAGVIQSPRHLIKEKRETATLKCYPIPRHDTVYWYQQGPGQDPQFLISFYEKMQSDKGSIPDRFSAQQFSDYHSELNMSSLELGDSALYFCASSSGGTSGGPPYFGPGTRLTVT.

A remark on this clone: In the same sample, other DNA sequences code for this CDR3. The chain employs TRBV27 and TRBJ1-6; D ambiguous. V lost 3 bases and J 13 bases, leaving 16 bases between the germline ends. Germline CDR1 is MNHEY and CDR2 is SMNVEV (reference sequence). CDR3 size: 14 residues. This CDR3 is CASSFGGRSSPLHF. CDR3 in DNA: TGTGCCAGCAGTTTTGGAGGTAGATCAAGTCCCCTCCACTTT.

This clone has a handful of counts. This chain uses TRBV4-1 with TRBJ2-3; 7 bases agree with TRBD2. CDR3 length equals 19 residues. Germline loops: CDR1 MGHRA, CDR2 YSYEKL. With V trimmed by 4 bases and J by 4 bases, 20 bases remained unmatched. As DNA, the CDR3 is TGCGCCAGCAGCCCGCTATCCAGACTAGCTCGAGGAAGCGCAGATACGCAGTATTTT. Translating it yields CASSPLSRLARGSADTQYF.

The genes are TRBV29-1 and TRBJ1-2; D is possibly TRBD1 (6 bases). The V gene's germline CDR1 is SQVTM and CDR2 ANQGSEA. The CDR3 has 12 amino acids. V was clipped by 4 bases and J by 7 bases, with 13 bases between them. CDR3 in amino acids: CSVVRGGIGYTF. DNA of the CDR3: TGCAGCGTTGTTCGCGGGGGCATTGGCTACACCTTC.

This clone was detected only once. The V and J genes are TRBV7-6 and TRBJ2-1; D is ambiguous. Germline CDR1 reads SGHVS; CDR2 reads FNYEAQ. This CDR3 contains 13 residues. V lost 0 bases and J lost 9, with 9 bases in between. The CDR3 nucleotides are TGTGCCAGCAGCTTAGCGGCTAGTAGTGAGCAGTTCTTC. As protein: CASSLAASSEQFF.

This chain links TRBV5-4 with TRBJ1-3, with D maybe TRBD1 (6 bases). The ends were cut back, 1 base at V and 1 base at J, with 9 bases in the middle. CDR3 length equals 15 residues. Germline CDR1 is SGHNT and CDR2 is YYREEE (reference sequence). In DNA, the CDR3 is TGTGCCAGCAGCTTGAAAGGGGGTTCTGGAAACACCATATATTTT. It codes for CASSLKGGSGNTIYF.

CDR3 DNA: TGTGCCAGCAGTTTCCGGGGGCTAGCGGTTCGCGGGGAGCTGTTTTTT. Translation gives CASSFRGLAVRGELFF. The gene calls are TRBV6-5 and TRBJ2-2, with D possibly being TRBD2 (7 bases). This CDR3 is built from 16 residues. V shed 4 bases and J shed 7 bases, with 19 bases lying between them. The germline gives CDR1 MNHEY, CDR2 SVGAGI.

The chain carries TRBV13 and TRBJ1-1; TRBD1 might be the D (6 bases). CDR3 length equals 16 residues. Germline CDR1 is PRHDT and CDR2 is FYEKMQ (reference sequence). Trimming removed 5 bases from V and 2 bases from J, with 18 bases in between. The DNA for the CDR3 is TGTGCCAGCAGCCGACGGAATACAGGGCCCAACACTGAAGCTTTCTTT. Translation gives CASSRRNTGPNTEAFF.

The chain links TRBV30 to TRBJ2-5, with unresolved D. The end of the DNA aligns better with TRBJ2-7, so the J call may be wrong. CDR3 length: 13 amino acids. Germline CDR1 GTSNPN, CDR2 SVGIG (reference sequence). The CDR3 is CAWSVTQPYEQYF. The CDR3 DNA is TGTGCCTGGAGTGTAACACAGCCCTACGAGCAGTACTTC.

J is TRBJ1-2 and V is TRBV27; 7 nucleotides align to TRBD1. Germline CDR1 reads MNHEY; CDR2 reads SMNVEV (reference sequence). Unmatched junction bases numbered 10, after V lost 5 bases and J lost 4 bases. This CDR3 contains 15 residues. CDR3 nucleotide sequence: TGTGCCAGCAGTCCGATAGCCGGGACAGCCTATGGCTACACCTTC. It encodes CASSPIAGTAYGYTF.

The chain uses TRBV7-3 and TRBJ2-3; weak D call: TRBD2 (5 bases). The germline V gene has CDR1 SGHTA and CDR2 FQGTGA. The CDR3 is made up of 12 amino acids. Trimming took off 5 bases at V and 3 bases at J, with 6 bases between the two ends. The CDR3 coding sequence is TGTGCCAGCAGCCCGGGAACAGATACGCAGTATTTT. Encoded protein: CASSPGTDTQYF.

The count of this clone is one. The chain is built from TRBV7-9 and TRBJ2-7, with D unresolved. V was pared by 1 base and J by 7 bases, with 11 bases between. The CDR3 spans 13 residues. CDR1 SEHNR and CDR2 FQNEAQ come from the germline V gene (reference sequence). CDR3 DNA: TGTGCCAGCAGCTTAGTTACCTCAGGAGAGCAGTACTTC. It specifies CASSLVTSGEQYF.

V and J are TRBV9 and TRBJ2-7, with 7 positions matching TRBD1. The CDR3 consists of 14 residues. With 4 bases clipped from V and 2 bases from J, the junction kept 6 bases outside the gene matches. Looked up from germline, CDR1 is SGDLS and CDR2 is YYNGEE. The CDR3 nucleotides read TGTGCCAGCAGCCCACAGGGGTTTACCTACGAGCAGTACTTC. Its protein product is CASSPQGFTYEQYF.

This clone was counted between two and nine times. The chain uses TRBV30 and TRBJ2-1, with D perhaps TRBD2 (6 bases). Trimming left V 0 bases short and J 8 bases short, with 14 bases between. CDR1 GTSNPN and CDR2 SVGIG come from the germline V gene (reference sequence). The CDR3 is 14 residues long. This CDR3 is CAWSVGGTLDEQFF. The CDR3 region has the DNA TGTGCCTGGAGTGTTGGGGGGACCCTCGATGAGCAGTTCTTC.

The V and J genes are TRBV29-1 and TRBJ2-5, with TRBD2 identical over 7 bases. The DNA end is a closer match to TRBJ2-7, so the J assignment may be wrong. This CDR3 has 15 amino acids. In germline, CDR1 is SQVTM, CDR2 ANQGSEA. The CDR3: CSVEEAGRSSYEQYF. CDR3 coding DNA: TGCAGCGTTGAAGAAGCGGGACGGAGCTCCTACGAGCAGTACTTC.

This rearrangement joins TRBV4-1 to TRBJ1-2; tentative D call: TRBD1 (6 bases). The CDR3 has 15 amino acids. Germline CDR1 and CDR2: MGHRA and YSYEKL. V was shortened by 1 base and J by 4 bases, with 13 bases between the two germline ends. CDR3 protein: CASSQAPGQLYGYTF. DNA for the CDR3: TGCGCCAGCAGCCAAGCCCCAGGACAGCTCTATGGCTACACCTTC.